What follows are 25 T cell receptor beta chains derived from one specimen sequenced in a study of control samples from healthy donors and cancer patients. Sequenced by immunoSEQ multiplex PCR; TCRdb stores in-frame clones only, minus some. Among 46,000 or so clones listed, just over 90% were seen once. The sequenced sample was PBMCs. These receptor sequences come from a man aged 25 to 45 with colorectal cancer.

The chain employs TRBV27 and TRBJ2-7; 7 bases are shared with TRBD2. This CDR3 has 14 amino acids. V was pared by 3 bases and J by 3 bases, with 5 bases of the junction left unmatched. Germline V gene sequence: CDR1 MNHEY, CDR2 SMNVEV (reference sequence). The CDR3 region is CASSFRAGFYEQYF. The CDR3, as DNA: TGTGCCAGCAGTTTTAGAGCGGGGTTCTACGAGCAGTACTTC.

The chain carries TRBV11-3 and TRBJ2-3; D ambiguous. The V end lost 6 bases, the J end lost 2 bases, and 12 bases lay between the germline ends. Germline CDR1 and CDR2: SGHNT and YENEEA. The length of the CDR3 is 14 residues. CDR3 coding DNA: TGTGCCAGCAGTCTTGCCAGGACCACAGATACGCAGTATTTT. It encodes CASSLARTTDTQYF.

The CDR3 loop is CASSRPGQGGVDEQFF. The CDR3 coding sequence is TGTGCCAGCAGCAGGCCGGGACAGGGGGGAGTGGATGAGCAGTTCTTC. The chain has TRBV11-3 and TRBJ2-1, with 11 positions matching TRBD1. This CDR3 region has 16 residues. Germline loops: CDR1 SGHNT, CDR2 YENEEA. The junction had 11 bases not matched to a gene; V was cut back by 5 bases and J by 8 bases.

The CDR3 DNA follows: TGTGCCAGCAGTTTTGCGGGAGGTGGGTTAGGCGCCTACATTTTCACTGAAGCTTTCTTT. Translation gives CASSFAGGGLGAYIFTEAFF. This chain links TRBV27 with TRBJ1-1; no reliable D call. V dropped 3 bases and J dropped 4 bases, with 30 bases sitting between them. The length of the CDR3 is 20 residues. CDR1 is MNHEY and CDR2 is SMNVEV in the germline V gene (reference sequence).

This sequence joins TRBV6-5 and TRBJ2-3; D may be TRBD2 (5 bases). Trimming left V 7 bases short and J 2 bases short, with 13 bases between. The germline V gene encodes CDR1 MNHEY and CDR2 SVGAGI. This CDR3 is built from 14 residues. The CDR3 reads CASKDLAHTDTQYF. CDR3 sequence (DNA): TGTGCCAGCAAGGATCTAGCCCACACAGATACGCAGTATTTT.

The CDR3 nucleotides are TGTGCCACCAGTGATTTTACCCAGGACAGGGGGCGAACCGGGGAGCTGTTTTTT. This translates into CATSDFTQDRGRTGELFF. This rearrangement joins TRBV24-1 to TRBJ2-2; 11 nucleotides line up with TRBD1. There are 18 residues in the CDR3. The ends lost 1 base at V and 5 bases at J; junction bases unmatched: 8. Germline CDR1 and CDR2: KGHDR and SFDVKD.

J is TRBJ1-1 and V is TRBV20-1, with D hard to call. Germline CDR1 and CDR2: DFQATT and SNEGSKA (reference sequence). The CDR3 length is 11 residues. Trimming removed 7 bases at V and 1 base at J, with 7 bases between. CDR3 amino acids: CSVGTNTEAFF. CDR3 in DNA: TGCAGTGTAGGCACGAACACTGAAGCTTTCTTT.

V is TRBV5-1 and J is TRBJ2-2; 7 bases map to TRBD1. This CDR3 contains 15 residues. J gave up 5 bases and V 1 base, and 5 bases lay outside the gene matches. Germline-derived CDR1 and CDR2 are SGHRS and YFSETQ. CDR3 in amino acids: CASSLTGVGTGELFF. Here the CDR3 DNA reads TGCGCCAGCAGCTTGACAGGGGTTGGGACCGGGGAGCTGTTTTTT.

The chain has TRBV29-1 and TRBJ1-2; no firm D call. The CDR3 sequence is 12 residues long. The V and J ends lost 3 bases and 0 bases respectively, with 5 bases between them. The germline gives CDR1 SQVTM, CDR2 ANQGSEA. CDR3 bases: TGCAGCGTTGACCCGTCTAACTATGGCTACACCTTC. Translated, it gives CSVDPSNYGYTF.

This rearrangement joins TRBV4-3 to TRBJ1-2; D remains ambiguous. Trimming left V 1 base short and J 3 bases short, with 12 bases between. Germline loops: CDR1 LGHNA, CDR2 YSLEER. The length of the CDR3 is 15 residues. CDR3 amino acids: CASSQAWSGDYGYTF. CDR3 DNA: TGCGCCAGCAGCCAAGCCTGGTCTGGCGACTATGGCTACACCTTC.

V usage is TRBV24-1 and J usage is TRBJ2-1, with 7 positions matching TRBD1. The germline V gene encodes CDR1 KGHDR and CDR2 SFDVKD. CDR3 size: 17 residues. J was trimmed by 7 bases and V by 3 bases; bases with no gene match: 14. The CDR3 bases are TGTGCCACCAGTGATCAGACTCACAGGGGCAGTAGGAATGAGCAGTTCTTC. Translating gives CATSDQTHRGSRNEQFF.

This clone was seen just once. The J gene is TRBJ2-2, the V gene TRBV18, with a possible D match to TRBD1 (6 bases). The V gene lost 8 bases and the J gene lost 2 bases, with 12 bases spanning the gap. Germline CDR1 KGHSH, CDR2 LQKENI. The CDR3 runs 14 residues. This CDR3 reads CASLSDSNTGELFF. CDR3 DNA sequence: TGTGCCAGCCTATCGGACAGCAACACCGGGGAGCTGTTTTTT.

This clone has only one observation. The genes are TRBV6-2 or TRBV6-3 and TRBJ1-6, with D uncertain. V was cut by 2 bases and J by 11 bases, with 10 bases left in between. The CDR3 runs 13 residues. In germline, CDR1 is MNHEY, CDR2 SVGEGT. The DNA for the CDR3 is TGTGCCAGCAGTTACACAAGGGAGGCACCCCTCCACTTT. Residues: CASSYTREAPLHF.

This chain uses TRBV10-3 with TRBJ1-1; 10 bases align to TRBD1. CDR1 ENHRY and CDR2 SYGVKD come from the germline V gene. The length of the CDR3 is 14 residues. V was clipped by 10 bases and J by 4 bases; unmatched bases: 9. CDR3 loop: CATGDRGSVTEAFF. The CDR3 bases are TGTGCCACAGGGGACAGGGGTTCGGTCACTGAAGCTTTCTTT.

The chain combines TRBV4-3 with TRBJ2-1; TRBD2 matches 14 bases. Germline trimming cut 3 bases from V and 6 bases from J; bases unmatched to any gene: 4. This CDR3 is 16 amino acids long. CDR1 is LGHNA, CDR2 YSLEER, per germline. DNA for the CDR3: TGCGCCAGCAGCCAGAGACTAGCGGGGGGGCCCAATGAGCAGTTCTTC. Protein: CASSQRLAGGPNEQFF.

V and J are TRBV11-2 and TRBJ1-1, with 8 bases aligning to TRBD1. CDR1 is SGHAT and CDR2 is FQNNGV in the germline V gene. V shed 6 bases and J 2 bases; nucleotides not matched to a gene: 11. The CDR3 loop spans 16 amino acids. CDR3 residues: CASRLLMGTGNTEAFF. DNA of the CDR3: TGTGCCAGCAGGCTTTTAATGGGGACAGGTAACACTGAAGCTTTCTTT.

The CDR3 DNA reads as TGTGCCAGCAGACCTACGAGAGGGGCGTATGGGACTGAAGCTTTCTTT. As protein: CASRPTRGAYGTEAFF. The chain links TRBV6-2 or TRBV6-3 to TRBJ1-1, with a weak D call TRBD1 (5 bases). V was clipped by 6 bases and J by 5 bases, with 22 bases between them. Per germline, CDR1 MNHEY and CDR2 SVGEGT. This CDR3 is built from 16 residues.

The J gene is TRBJ2-1, the V gene TRBV9; 7 bases line up with TRBD1. V dropped 4 bases and J dropped 7; count of bases not matched to a gene: 8. Germline CDR1 SGDLS, CDR2 YYNGEE. CDR3 length: 14 amino acids. This chain's CDR3 is CASSSQTGPNEQFF. CDR3 DNA: TGTGCCAGCAGCTCCCAGACAGGGCCGAATGAGCAGTTCTTC. The full variable domain, with the rest looked up from reference TRBV9 and TRBJ2-1, is DSGVTQTPKHLITATGQRVTLRCSPRSGDLSVYWYQQSLDQGLQFLIQYYNGEERAKGNILERFSAQQFPDLHSELNLSSLELGDSALYFCASSSQTGPNEQFFGPGTRLTVL.

The chain combines TRBV5-1 with TRBJ1-4, with D unresolved. Germline V gene sequence: CDR1 SGHRS, CDR2 YFSETQ. CDR3 length: 13 residues. V dropped 1 base and J dropped 6 bases, with 7 bases sitting between them. CDR3 in DNA: TGCGCCAGCAGCTTGTCTGGGTATGAAAAACTGTTTTTT. This codes for CASSLSGYEKLFF.

The rearrangement uses TRBV30 and TRBJ1-5; unclear D gene. Germline V gene data show CDR1 as GTSNPN and CDR2 as SVGIG (reference sequence). The ends were cut back, 0 bases at V and 4 bases at J, with 7 bases in the middle. The CDR3 runs to 13 residues. The CDR3 reads CAWSVRVNQPQHF. The CDR3 region has the DNA TGTGCCTGGAGTGTAAGGGTTAATCAGCCCCAGCATTTT.

The chain uses TRBV19 and TRBJ2-7; 7 positions match TRBD2. From germline, CDR1 is LNHDA and CDR2 SQIVND (reference sequence). The CDR3 has 15 amino acids. The V gene end was trimmed by 4 bases and the J gene end by 3 bases; junction bases not matched to a gene: 9. The CDR3 loop reads CASSNRGLGGYEQYF. The CDR3 region has the DNA TGTGCCAGTAGTAATCGCGGACTAGGTGGCTACGAGCAGTACTTC.

This chain links TRBV6-1 with TRBJ2-1, with D unresolved. Germline values: CDR1 MNHNS, CDR2 SASEGT. Deletions cut 2 bases from V and 7 bases from J, with 15 bases between. The CDR3 runs 15 residues. The CDR3 is CASSESIAGWNEQFF. The CDR3, as DNA: TGTGCCAGCAGTGAATCTATCGCCGGGTGGAATGAGCAGTTCTTC.

The rearrangement uses TRBV7-2 and TRBJ1-2; D is perhaps TRBD1 (6 bases). Trimming removed 5 bases from V and 5 bases from J, with 21 bases in between. Germline V CDR1 and CDR2: SGHTA, FQGNSA. The CDR3 runs 16 residues. CDR3 amino acids: CASSAFGGGPSYGYTF. The CDR3 bases are TGTGCCAGCAGCGCATTCGGCGGGGGGCCGAGTTATGGCTACACCTTC.

This clone has a single count. The chain combines TRBV21-1 with TRBJ2-1; the DNA was not compared with TRBD1, the D call given in the table. TRBV21-1 is a pseudogene locus. The CDR3 runs to 17 residues. The CDR3 coding sequence is TGTGCCAGCAGCAAAGAATCCGGCCCAGGGTATTACAATGAGCAGTTCTTC. It codes for CASSKESGPGYYNEQFF.

This clone turned up a few times. V and J are TRBV3-1 (or the pseudogene TRBV3-2) and TRBJ2-1; 12 bases are shared with TRBD1. The CDR3 loop spans 20 amino acids. V shed 0 bases, J shed 5 bases, and the junction held 14 bases outside the gene matches. Germline V gene sequence: CDR1 LGHDT, CDR2 YNNKEL (reference sequence). Here the CDR3 reads CASSQEWDRGLSGVNNEQFF. DNA of the CDR3: TGTGCCAGCAGCCAAGAATGGGACAGGGGGCTTTCAGGGGTAAACAATGAGCAGTTCTTC.